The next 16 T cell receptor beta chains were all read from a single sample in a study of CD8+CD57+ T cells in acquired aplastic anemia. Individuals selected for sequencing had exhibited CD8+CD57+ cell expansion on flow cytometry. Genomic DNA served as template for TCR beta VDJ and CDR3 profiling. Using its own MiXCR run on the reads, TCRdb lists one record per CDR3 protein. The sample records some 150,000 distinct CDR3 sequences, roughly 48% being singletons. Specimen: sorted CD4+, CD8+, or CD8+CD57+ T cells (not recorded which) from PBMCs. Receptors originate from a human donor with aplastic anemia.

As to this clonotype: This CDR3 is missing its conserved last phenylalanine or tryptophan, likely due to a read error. CDR3 DNA sequence: TGTGCCAGCAGCTCGTCAGTTACCGGGGAGCTGTTTTTG. The encoded protein is CASSSSVTGELFL. The genes are TRBV7-2 and TRBJ2-2; D gene ambiguous. V was shortened by 4 bases and J by 5 bases, with 8 bases between the two germline ends. Germline-derived CDR1 and CDR2 are SGHTA and FQGNSA. The CDR3 is made up of 13 amino acids.

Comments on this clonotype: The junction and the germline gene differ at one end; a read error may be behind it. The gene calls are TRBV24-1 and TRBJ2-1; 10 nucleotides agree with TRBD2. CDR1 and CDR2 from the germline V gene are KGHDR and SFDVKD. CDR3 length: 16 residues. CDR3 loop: CATSDLSSGSYNEQLF. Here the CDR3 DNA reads TGTGCCACCAGTGACCTATCTAGCGGGAGTTACAATGAGCAGCTCTTC.

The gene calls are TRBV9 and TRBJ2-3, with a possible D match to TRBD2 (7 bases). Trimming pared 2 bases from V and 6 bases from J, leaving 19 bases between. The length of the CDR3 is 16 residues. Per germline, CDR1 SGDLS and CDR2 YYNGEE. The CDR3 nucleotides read TGTGCCAGCAGCGTGGGGGCCGGGACTACCGTGGATACGCAGTATTTT. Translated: CASSVGAGTTVDTQYF.

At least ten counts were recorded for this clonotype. This chain's CDR3 is CASTRERLATEAFF. The CDR3 DNA reads as TGTGCCAGCACGAGGGAGAGACTTGCCACTGAAGCTTTCTTT. The chain uses TRBV7-2 and TRBJ1-1, with unresolved D. The CDR3 has 14 amino acids. Germline V gene lookup returns CDR1 SGHTA and CDR2 FQGNSA. V lost 7 bases, J lost 4 bases, and 16 bases lay in between.

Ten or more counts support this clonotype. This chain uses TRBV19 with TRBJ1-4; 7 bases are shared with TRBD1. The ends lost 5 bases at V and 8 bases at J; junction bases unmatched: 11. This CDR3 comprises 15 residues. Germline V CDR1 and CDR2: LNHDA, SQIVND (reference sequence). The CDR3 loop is CASSPSDRVREKLFF. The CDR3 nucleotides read TGTGCCAGTAGTCCCTCAGACAGGGTGCGGGAAAAACTGTTTTTT.

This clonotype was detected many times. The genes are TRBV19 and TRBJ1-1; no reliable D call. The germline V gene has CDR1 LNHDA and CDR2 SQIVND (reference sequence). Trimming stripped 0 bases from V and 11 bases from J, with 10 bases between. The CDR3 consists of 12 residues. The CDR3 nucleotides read TGTGCCAGTAGTATAGAAATAACGGGGGCTTTCTTT. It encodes CASSIEITGAFF. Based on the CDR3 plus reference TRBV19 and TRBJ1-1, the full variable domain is DGGITQSPKYLFRKEGQNVTLSCEQNLNHDAMYWYRQDPGQGLRLIYYSQIVNDFQKGDIAEGYSVSREKKESFPLTVTSAQKNPTAFYLCASSIEITGAFFGQGTRLTVV.

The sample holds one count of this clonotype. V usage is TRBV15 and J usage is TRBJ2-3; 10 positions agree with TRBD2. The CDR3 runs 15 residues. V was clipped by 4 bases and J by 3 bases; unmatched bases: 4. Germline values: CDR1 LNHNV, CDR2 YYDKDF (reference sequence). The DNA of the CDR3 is TGTGCCACCAGCACCCGACTAGCGGGTACAGATACGCAGTATTTT. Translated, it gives CATSTRLAGTDTQYF.

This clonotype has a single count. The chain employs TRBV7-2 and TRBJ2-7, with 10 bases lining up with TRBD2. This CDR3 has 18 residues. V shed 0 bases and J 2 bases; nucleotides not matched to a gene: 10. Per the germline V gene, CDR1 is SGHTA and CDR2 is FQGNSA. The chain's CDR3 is CASSLAGTASGGTYEQYF. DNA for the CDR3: TGTGCCAGCAGCTTAGCTGGTACGGCTAGCGGGGGAACCTACGAGCAGTACTTC. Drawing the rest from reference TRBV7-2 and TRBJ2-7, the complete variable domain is GAGVSQSPSNKVTEKGKDVELRCDPISGHTALYWYRQSLGQGLEFLIYFQGNSAPDKSGLPSDRFSAERTGGSVSTLTIQRTQQEDSAVYLCASSLAGTASGGTYEQYFGPGTRLTVT.

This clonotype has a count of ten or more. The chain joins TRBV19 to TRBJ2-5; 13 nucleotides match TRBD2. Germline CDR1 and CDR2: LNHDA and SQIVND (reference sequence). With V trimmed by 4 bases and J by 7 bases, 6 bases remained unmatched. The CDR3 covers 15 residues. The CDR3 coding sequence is TGTGCCAGTAGTACACTAGCGGGGGGGCCGGGGACCCAGTACTTC. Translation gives CASSTLAGGPGTQYF.

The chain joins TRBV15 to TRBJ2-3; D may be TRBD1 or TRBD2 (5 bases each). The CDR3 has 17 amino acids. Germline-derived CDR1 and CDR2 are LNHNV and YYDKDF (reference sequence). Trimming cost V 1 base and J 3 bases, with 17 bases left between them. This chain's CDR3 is CATSRVTRWGSTDTQYF. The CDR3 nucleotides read TGTGCCACCAGCAGAGTCACGCGTTGGGGGAGTACAGATACGCAGTATTTT.

CDR3 DNA: TGTGCCAGTGCTGAATTGACAGGGAACACTGAAGCTTTCTTT. Its protein product is CASAELTGNTEAFF. The chain links TRBV19 to TRBJ1-1; maybe TRBD1 (6 bases). Per germline, CDR1 LNHDA and CDR2 SQIVND (reference sequence). V lost 8 bases and J lost 1, with 14 bases in between. The CDR3 consists of 14 residues. Full variable domain (rest looked up from reference TRBV19 and TRBJ1-1): DGGITQSPKYLFRKEGQNVTLSCEQNLNHDAMYWYRQDPGQGLRLIYYSQIVNDFQKGDIAEGYSVSREKKESFPLTVTSAQKNPTAFYLCASAELTGNTEAFFGQGTRLTVV.

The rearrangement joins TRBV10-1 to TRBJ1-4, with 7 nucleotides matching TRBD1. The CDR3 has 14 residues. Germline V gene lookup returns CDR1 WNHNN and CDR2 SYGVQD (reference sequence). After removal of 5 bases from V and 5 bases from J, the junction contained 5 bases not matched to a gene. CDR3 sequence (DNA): TGCGCCAGCAGTACCGGGACAGCCAATGAAAAACTGTTTTTT. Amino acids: CASSTGTANEKLFF.

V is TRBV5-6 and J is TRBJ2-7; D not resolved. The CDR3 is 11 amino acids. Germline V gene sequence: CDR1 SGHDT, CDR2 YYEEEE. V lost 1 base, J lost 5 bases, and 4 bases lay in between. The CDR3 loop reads CASSLFHEQYF. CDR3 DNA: TGTGCCAGCAGCTTGTTCCACGAGCAGTACTTC.

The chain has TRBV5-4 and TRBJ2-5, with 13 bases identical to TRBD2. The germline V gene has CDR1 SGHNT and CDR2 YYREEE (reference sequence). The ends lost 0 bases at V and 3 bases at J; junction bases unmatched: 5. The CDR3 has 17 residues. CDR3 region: CASSLAGLAGIKETQYF. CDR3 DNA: TGTGCCAGCAGCTTGGCGGGACTAGCGGGGATCAAAGAGACCCAGTACTTC.

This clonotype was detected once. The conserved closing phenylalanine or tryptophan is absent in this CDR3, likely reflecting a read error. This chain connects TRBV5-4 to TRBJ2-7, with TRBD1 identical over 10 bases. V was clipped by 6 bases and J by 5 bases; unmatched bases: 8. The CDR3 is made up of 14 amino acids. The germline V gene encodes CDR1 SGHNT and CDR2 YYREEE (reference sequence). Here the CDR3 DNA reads TGTGCCAGCATGGCGGGACAGGGGCCCGACGAGCAGTACCTC. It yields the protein CASMAGQGPDEQYL.

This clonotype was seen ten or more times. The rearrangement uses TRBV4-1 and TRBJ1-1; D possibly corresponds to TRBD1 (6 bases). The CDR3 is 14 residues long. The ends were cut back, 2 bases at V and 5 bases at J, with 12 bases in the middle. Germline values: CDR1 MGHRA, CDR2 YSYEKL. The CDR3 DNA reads TGCGCCAGCAGCCAATTGACAGGCAGGACTGAAGCTTTCTTT. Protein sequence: CASSQLTGRTEAFF.